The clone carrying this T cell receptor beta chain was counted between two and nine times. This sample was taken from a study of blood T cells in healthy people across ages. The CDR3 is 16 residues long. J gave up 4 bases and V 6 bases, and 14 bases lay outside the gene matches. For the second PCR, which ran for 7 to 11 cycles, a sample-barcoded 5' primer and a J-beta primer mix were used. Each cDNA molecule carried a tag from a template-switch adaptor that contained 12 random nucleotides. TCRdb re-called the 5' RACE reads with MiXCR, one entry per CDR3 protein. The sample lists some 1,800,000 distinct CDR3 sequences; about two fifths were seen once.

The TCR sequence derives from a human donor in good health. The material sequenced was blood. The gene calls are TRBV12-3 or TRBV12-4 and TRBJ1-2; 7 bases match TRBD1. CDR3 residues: CASSLTGGGGGYGYTF. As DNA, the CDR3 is TGTGCCAGCAGCCTGACAGGAGGAGGGGGCGGCTATGGCTACACCTTC.